A selection of T cell receptor beta chains follows, all from one sample in a study of beta chain features in type 1 diabetes. Profiled with immunoSEQ multiplex PCR; TCRdb holds only in-frame clones, not every one. Here the sample spans hundreds of thousands of clones, around a sixth being singletons. The specimen was naive CD4+ T cells from blood. The source of these receptors is a woman aged 18-35 years in good health. Both conserved end residues are part of each CDR3. A D gene is named only where the DNA matches it firmly. Rows give clone size only sometimes, using once, few, many, or a class for an expanded clone.

>.|.|TRBV20-1|TRBJ2-7
CSASPNYEQYF
TGCAGTGCTAGCCCGAACTACGAGCAGTACTTC
>few|.|TRBV19|TRBJ1-4
CASSIRINEKLFF
TGTGCCAGTAGTATCAGGATTAATGAAAAACTGTTTTTT
>.|.|TRBV6-1|TRBJ2-6
CASSSAVSGANVLTF
TGTGCCAGCAGTTCAGCGGTCTCTGGGGCCAACGTCCTGACTTTC
>few|TRBD1|TRBV7-9|TRBJ2-4
CASSFGQGRVTKNIQYF
TGTGCCAGCAGCTTCGGACAGGGGAGGGTGACCAAAAACATTCAGTACTTC
>.|.|TRBV18|TRBJ2-1
CASSPGARGYNEQFF
TGTGCCAGCTCACCAGGGGCTAGGGGGTACAATGAGCAGTTCTTC
>few|.|TRBV7-2|TRBJ2-5
CASSLVPGPETQYF
TGTGCCAGCAGCTTAGTTCCAGGGCCGGAGACCCAGTACTTC
>few|TRBD2|TRBV5-1|TRBJ2-3
CASSFSGPSTDTQYF
TGCGCCAGCAGCTTTAGCGGGCCCAGCACAGATACGCAGTATTTT
>.|TRBD2|TRBV11-1|TRBJ2-1
CASSSPGLAGVTIHEQFF
TGTGCCAGCAGCTCCCCGGGACTAGCGGGAGTGACTATCCATGAGCAGTTCTTC
>few|.|TRBV9|TRBJ2-1
CASSVALAGEQFF
TGTGCCAGCAGCGTAGCCCTAGCAGGGGAGCAGTTCTTC
>.|.|TRBV7-3|TRBJ2-7
CASSYDYSAEQYF
TGTGCCAGCAGCTATGACTACTCGGCCGAGCAGTACTTC
>.|.|TRBV7-9|TRBJ2-5
CASRLGETQYF
TGTGCCAGCCGCCTAGGCGAGACCCAGTACTTC
>.|.|TRBV4-3|TRBJ2-1
CASSQAYVAYNEQFF
TGCGCCAGCAGCCAAGCCTACGTAGCCTACAATGAGCAGTTCTTC
>few|TRBD2|TRBV7-3|TRBJ2-1
CASSSGLASYNEQFF
TGTGCCAGCAGCAGCGGACTAGCCTCCTACAATGAGCAGTTCTTC
>few|TRBD2|TRBV5-1|TRBJ2-2
CASSLGGRSTGELFF
TGCGCCAGCAGCTTAGGCGGGAGAAGCACCGGGGAGCTGTTTTTT
>few|.|TRBV5-1|TRBJ2-1
CASSSGLTNEQFF
TGCGCCAGCAGCTCTGGACTCACCAATGAGCAGTTCTTC
>few|.|TRBV29-1|TRBJ2-5
CSVGIGETQYF
TGCAGCGTCGGTATAGGCGAGACCCAGTACTTC
>.|TRBD2|TRBV7-2|TRBJ2-1
CASSFTTSGFYNEQFF
TGTGCCAGCAGCTTCACGACTAGCGGCTTCTACAATGAGCAGTTCTTC
>.|.|TRBV21-1|TRBJ1-5
CASREKSNQPQHF
TGTGCCAGTAGGGAGAAGAGCAATCAGCCCCAGCATTTT
>.|.|TRBV5-6|TRBJ2-6
CASSPLGSGANVLTF
TGTGCCAGCAGCCCCCTCGGGTCTGGGGCCAACGTCCTGACTTTC
>.|.|TRBV9|TRBJ2-1
CASSVGERAANEQFF
TGTGCCAGCAGCGTAGGGGAGAGAGCGGCAAATGAGCAGTTCTTC
>.|.|TRBV7-9|TRBJ1-2
CASSLVNWMLGYTF
TGTGCCAGCAGCTTAGTTAACTGGATGTTGGGCTACACCTTC
>.|.|TRBV6-5|TRBJ2-7
CASSYSRDAAYEQYF
TGTGCCAGCAGTTACTCGCGGGACGCCGCCTACGAGCAGTACTTC
>.|.|TRBV28|TRBJ2-1
CASSPTKISNEQFF
TGTGCCAGCAGTCCCACAAAGATTAGCAATGAGCAGTTCTTC
>.|.|TRBV5-1|TRBJ2-1
CASSLAEGRGYNEQFF
TGCGCCAGCAGCTTGGCCGAGGGCCGGGGGTACAATGAGCAGTTCTTC
>few|.|TRBV28|TRBJ2-2
CASSGGPMSGELFF
TGTGCCAGCAGCGGGGGTCCAATGTCCGGGGAGCTGTTTTTT
>few|.|TRBV29-1|TRBJ2-1
CSVDWRRGRSYNEQFF
TGCAGCGTTGACTGGCGGAGGGGGAGGTCCTACAATGAGCAGTTCTTC
>.|.|TRBV2|TRBJ1-1
CASSVGGWGTEAFF
TGTGCCAGCAGTGTTGGGGGATGGGGCACTGAAGCTTTCTTT
>.|.|TRBV10-2|TRBJ1-2
CASSESGRGGYGYTF
TGCGCCAGCAGTGAGTCGGGTAGAGGGGGCTATGGCTACACCTTC